One and the same sample provided the 31 T cell receptor beta chains below, sequenced in a study of graft-versus-host responses after intestinal transplantation. Assay: immunoSEQ multiplex PCR; the TCRdb copy retains only in-frame clones and omits some. This table has roughly 6,000 clones, roughly 80% appearing once. Processing was applied to graft tissue in order to liberate intraepithelial and lamina propria lymphocytes. The sequences come from ileum tissue, collected 307 days after intestinal transplant. The receptors were gathered from a human patient who received an intestinal transplant, so some T cells may come from the graft donor.

V gene TRBV18 combines with J gene TRBJ2-7; 9 bases are a match to TRBD1. The germline V gene encodes CDR1 KGHSH and CDR2 LQKENI. The CDR3 spans 15 residues. V shed 1 base, J shed 4 bases, and the junction held 5 bases outside the gene matches. CDR3 nucleotides: TGTGCCAGCTCACCACAACAGGGGGCGACGTACGAGCAGTACTTC. As protein: CASSPQQGATYEQYF.

This chain joins TRBV5-5 and TRBJ2-1, with unresolved D. V lost 1 base to trimming and J lost 8 bases, with 16 bases between them. Germline V lookup: CDR1 SGHKS, CDR2 YYEKEE (reference sequence). There are 15 residues in the CDR3. In nucleotides, the CDR3 is TGTGCCAGCAGCTTGAGCTTCGGTCTTAGGGATGAGCAGTTCTTC. Protein sequence: CASSLSFGLRDEQFF.

The chain combines TRBV28 with TRBJ2-3; no firm D call. CDR1 and CDR2 from the germline V gene are MDHEN and SYDVKM. V was pared by 1 base and J by 8 bases, with 13 bases between. The CDR3 covers 14 residues. The CDR3 DNA follows: TGTGCCAGCAGTTTATCCTTGGGTTGGAGTACGCAGTATTTT. It specifies CASSLSLGWSTQYF.

The V gene is TRBV7-3, the J gene TRBJ2-2; 10 bases are a match to TRBD1. V gave up 5 bases and J gave up 4 bases; unmatched junction bases: 7. The CDR3 loop spans 16 amino acids. Germline CDR1 is SGHTA and CDR2 is FQGTGA. The CDR3 DNA reads as TGTGCCAGCAGCCTCTATAGGACAGGGGGCACCGGGGAGCTGTTTTTT. Residues: CASSLYRTGGTGELFF. Filled out from reference TRBV7-3 and TRBJ2-2, the complete variable domain reads GAGVSQTPSNKVTEKGKYVELRCDPISGHTALYWYRQSLGQGPEFLIYFQGTGAADDSGLPNDRFFAVRPEGSVSTLKIQRTERGDSAVYLCASSLYRTGGTGELFFGEGSRLTVL.

The chain is built from TRBV1 and TRBJ2-1; the table's TRBD2 call for D was not verified on the DNA. TRBV1 represents a pseudogene. The CDR3 sequence is 14 residues long. CDR3 in DNA: TGCACCAGCACCCCCCGGGAGGCTAACAATGAGCAGTTCTTC. Amino acids: CTSTPREANNEQFF.

V is TRBV15 and J is TRBJ1-1; perhaps TRBD1 as D (6 bases). Germline lookup yields CDR1 LNHNV and CDR2 YYDKDF (reference sequence). The V end lost 3 bases, the J end lost 3 bases, and 14 bases lay between the germline ends. The length of the CDR3 is 15 residues. The CDR3 region has the DNA TGTGCCACCAGCAGGTACAGGGTTGGGGACACTGAAGCTTTCTTT. Amino acids: CATSRYRVGDTEAFF.

The genes are TRBV2 and TRBJ2-1; 9 bases match TRBD2. From germline, CDR1 is SNHLY and CDR2 FYNNEI. V shed 8 bases, J shed 5 bases, and the junction held 7 bases outside the gene matches. This CDR3 contains 14 residues. The CDR3 reads CASGGLASHNEQFF. CDR3 sequence (DNA): TGTGCCAGCGGAGGACTAGCGAGTCACAATGAGCAGTTCTTC.

CDR3 amino acids: CASSLGPLGVITDTQYF. Here the CDR3 DNA reads TGTGCCAGCAGCTTGGGACCTCTAGGTGTAATAACAGATACGCAGTATTTT. The chain combines TRBV5-8 with TRBJ2-3; D gene ambiguous. Germline values: CDR1 SGHTS, CDR2 YDEGEE. CDR3 length: 17 amino acids. V was trimmed by 0 bases and J by 3 bases, leaving 17 bases between them.

The rearrangement links TRBV2 to TRBJ2-5, with 9 positions matching TRBD2. Looked up from germline, CDR1 is SNHLY and CDR2 is FYNNEI. The CDR3 totals 19 residues. V dropped 5 bases and J dropped 2; count of bases not matched to a gene: 18. This CDR3 reads CASSPTPGTSNPTQETQYF. In DNA form, the CDR3 reads TGTGCCAGCAGTCCCACCCCCGGGACTAGCAACCCTACGCAAGAGACCCAGTACTTC.

This chain joins TRBV29-1 and TRBJ2-1, with TRBD2 identical over 9 bases. V shed 5 bases and J 6 bases; nucleotides not matched to a gene: 5. This CDR3 region has 13 residues. From germline, CDR1 is SQVTM and CDR2 ANQGSEA. The CDR3 loop reads CSVRLAVLNEQFF. Here the CDR3 DNA reads TGCAGCGTTCGACTAGCGGTCCTCAATGAGCAGTTCTTC.

This rearrangement joins TRBV9 to TRBJ2-3; 9 bases are a match to TRBD2. Per the germline V gene, CDR1 is SGDLS and CDR2 is YYNGEE. V trimming: 4 bases; J trimming: 5 bases; junction bases outside the gene matches: 8. CDR3 size: 15 residues. CDR3 coding DNA: TGTGCCAGCAGCCGAAGCGGGAGGTATGAAGATACGCAGTATTTT. Amino acids: CASSRSGRYEDTQYF.

The chain uses TRBV5-1 and TRBJ2-3, with D perhaps matching TRBD1 (6 bases). Germline V gene sequence: CDR1 SGHRS, CDR2 YFSETQ. Trimming took 0 bases from V and 6 from J, leaving 14 bases between them. This CDR3 region has 15 residues. The CDR3 coding sequence is TGCGCCAGCAGCTTGGATCAGGGGATGGGGGATACGCAGTATTTT. Its translation is CASSLDQGMGDTQYF.

The chain is built from TRBV5-1 and TRBJ1-1; D is possibly TRBD1 (6 bases). The germline V gene encodes CDR1 SGHRS and CDR2 YFSETQ. This CDR3 has 14 residues. Trimming took off 1 base at V and 1 base at J, with 8 bases between the two ends. CDR3 amino acids: CASSLQGQNTEAFF. CDR3 in DNA: TGCGCCAGCAGCTTGCAGGGACAGAACACTGAAGCTTTCTTT.

The V and J genes are TRBV6-1 and TRBJ2-7; weak D call: TRBD2 (5 bases). This CDR3 has 13 residues. CDR1 MNHNS and CDR2 SASEGT come from the germline V gene. V gave up 2 bases and J gave up 3 bases, with 8 bases separating them. In nucleotides, the CDR3 is TGTGCCAGCAGTGAATTGGGAGACTACGAGCAGTACTTC. Protein sequence: CASSELGDYEQYF.

The CDR3: CAISWDSSFRETQYF. CDR3 bases: TGTGCCATCTCCTGGGACAGCTCATTTCGAGAGACCCAGTACTTC. This rearrangement joins TRBV10-3 to TRBJ2-5, with 7 bases lining up with TRBD1. Per the germline V gene, CDR1 is ENHRY and CDR2 is SYGVKD. V trimming: 8 bases; J trimming: 4 bases; junction bases outside the gene matches: 13. This CDR3 region has 15 residues.

The chain carries TRBV6-5 and TRBJ1-2; TRBD1 is a possible D gene (6 bases). V lost 5 bases to trimming and J lost 4 bases, with 8 bases between them. CDR3 length: 12 amino acids. The germline V gene has CDR1 MNHEY and CDR2 SVGAGI. The CDR3 is CASSEGGYGYTF. In nucleotides, the CDR3 is TGTGCCAGCAGTGAAGGGGGCTATGGCTACACCTTC.

This chain connects TRBV6-5 to TRBJ1-4; no reliable D call. The V end lost 5 bases, the J end lost 5 bases, and 9 bases lay between the germline ends. This CDR3 contains 13 residues. CDR1 is MNHEY, CDR2 SVGAGI, per germline. CDR3 region: CASSGWVNEKLFF. CDR3 coding DNA: TGTGCCAGCAGTGGGTGGGTCAATGAAAAACTGTTTTTT.

V and J are TRBV10-3 and TRBJ2-7; the match to TRBD2 covers 9 bases. Germline V gives CDR1 ENHRY, CDR2 SYGVKD. V gave up 3 bases and J gave up 3 bases; unmatched junction bases: 6. The CDR3 spans 15 residues. This CDR3 is CAISEMASGDYEQYF. CDR3 DNA: TGTGCCATCAGTGAAATGGCTAGCGGGGACTACGAGCAGTACTTC.

The chain has TRBV4-1 and TRBJ1-2; D not resolved. V gave up 1 base and J gave up 5 bases, with 8 bases separating them. CDR3 length equals 13 residues. The germline V gene has CDR1 MGHRA and CDR2 YSYEKL. CDR3 residues: CASSQVTKYGYTF. CDR3 bases: TGCGCCAGCAGCCAAGTCACCAAATATGGCTACACCTTC.

The chain uses TRBV29-1 and TRBJ2-1, with 9 bases identical to TRBD2. V was pared by 8 bases and J by 9 bases, with 14 bases of the junction left unmatched. The CDR3 spans 14 residues. CDR1 and CDR2 (germline): SQVTM, ANQGSEA. This CDR3 reads CSTSRLAGQSEQFF. CDR3 DNA sequence: TGCAGCACCTCTCGCCTAGCGGGGCAGTCTGAGCAGTTCTTC.

The chain employs TRBV6-1 and TRBJ2-1; 9 nucleotides agree with TRBD2. The CDR3 is 17 amino acids. V lost 2 bases to trimming and J lost 5 bases; unmatched junction nucleotides: 10. Germline loops: CDR1 MNHNS, CDR2 SASEGT. The CDR3 nucleotides read TGTGCCAGCAGTGAACGGGTAGCGGGAGTGGTTGACAATGAGCAGTTCTTC. Its protein product is CASSERVAGVVDNEQFF.

V gene TRBV19 combines with J gene TRBJ1-1, with D maybe TRBD1 (6 bases). The germline gives CDR1 LNHDA, CDR2 SQIVND (reference sequence). V was cut by 2 bases and J by 5 bases, with 12 bases left in between. The CDR3 contains 14 residues. The CDR3 loop reads CASSIRIRGTEAFF. DNA of the CDR3: TGTGCCAGTAGTATACGGATCAGGGGAACTGAAGCTTTCTTT.

The chain joins TRBV5-4 to TRBJ2-1; 13 nucleotides match TRBD2. Germline V CDR1 and CDR2: SGHNT, YYREEE (reference sequence). This CDR3 is built from 18 residues. After removal of 4 bases from V and 0 bases from J, the junction contained 7 bases not matched to a gene. In nucleotides, the CDR3 is TGTGCCAGCAGCGCCGCGACTAGCGGGAGGCGCTCCTACAATGAGCAGTTCTTC. Protein: CASSAATSGRRSYNEQFF.

In its sample, this clone was seen a few times. This sequence joins TRBV23-1 and TRBJ1-1; TRBD1 aligns across 7 bases. TRBV23-1 is an ORF, with its function uncertain. Trimming cost V 4 bases and J 1 base; bases outside gene matches: 3. The CDR3 totals 14 residues. CDR3 nucleotides: TGCGCCAGCAGTCCCCACAGGGGGAACACTGAAGCTTTCTTT. Encoded protein: CASSPHRGNTEAFF.

The rearrangement links TRBV5-1 to TRBJ2-5; TRBD1 matches 8 bases. Germline values: CDR1 SGHRS, CDR2 YFSETQ. The V segment lost 1 base and the J segment 1 base; nucleotides outside the gene matches: 3. CDR3 length equals 15 residues. CDR3 region: CASSLYQGAQETQYF. CDR3 bases: TGCGCCAGCAGCTTGTACCAGGGGGCCCAAGAGACCCAGTACTTC.

This chain connects TRBV5-4 to TRBJ2-7; no clear D. Germline assignment: CDR1 SGHNT and CDR2 YYREEE (reference sequence). The CDR3 is 15 residues long. Trimming pared 3 bases from V and 2 bases from J, leaving 15 bases between. The CDR3 coding sequence is TGTGCCAGCAGCTCCCGCCGTGGACCCCCCTACGAGCAGTACTTC. Residues: CASSSRRGPPYEQYF.

The chain recombines TRBV6-5 with TRBJ1-1, with 8 bases lining up with TRBD1. V lost 5 bases and J lost 4; bases outside the gene matches: 3. Germline V gene data show CDR1 as MNHEY and CDR2 as SVGAGI. There are 13 residues in the CDR3. The CDR3, as DNA: TGTGCCAGCAGTCCCACAGGGGGCACTGAAGCTTTCTTT. Translated, it gives CASSPTGGTEAFF.

The gene calls are TRBV4-1 and TRBJ2-3; 7 bases align to TRBD2. CDR1 MGHRA and CDR2 YSYEKL come from the germline V gene. CDR3 length equals 16 residues. Trimming at V came to 3 bases and at J to 3 bases, leaving 9 bases not matched to a gene. The CDR3 DNA reads TGCGCCAGCAGCCACTCGACTAGCCGGGGGACAGATACGCAGTATTTT. Its protein product is CASSHSTSRGTDTQYF.

This chain links TRBV28 with TRBJ1-5; D is possibly TRBD1 (5 bases). V was shortened by 1 base and J by 5 bases, with 12 bases between the two germline ends. The CDR3 runs to 15 residues. Germline CDR1 reads MDHEN; CDR2 reads SYDVKM. The CDR3 spells CASSLYRKGDQPQHF. CDR3 bases: TGTGCCAGCAGTTTATACAGGAAGGGTGATCAGCCCCAGCATTTT.

The V call is TRBV6-9, the J call TRBJ1-3, with 7 nucleotides matching TRBD1. With V trimmed by 4 bases and J by 1 base, 16 bases remained unmatched. From germline, CDR1 is MNHGY and CDR2 SVAAGI. The CDR3 extends over 19 amino acids. The CDR3 DNA reads TGTGCCAGCAGTTTACACACTCCGGGACAGAAGAATTCTGGAAACACCATATATTTT. Translation: CASSLHTPGQKNSGNTIYF.

The V call is TRBV6-1, the J call TRBJ1-2; D may be TRBD1 (5 bases). The ends were cut back, 5 bases at V and 0 bases at J, with 7 bases in the middle. Germline CDR1 and CDR2: MNHNS and SASEGT. The CDR3 loop spans 13 amino acids. The CDR3 DNA reads TGTGCCAGCAGTTCGACAGCTAACTATGGCTACACCTTC. Residues: CASSSTANYGYTF.